These T cell receptor beta chains were read from a single sample in a study of blood T cells in healthy people across ages. From the 5' RACE reads, TCRdb called clonotypes with MiXCR, one entry per CDR3 protein. This sample has about 580,000 distinct CDR3 sequences, with around 48% found just once. Sequencing was carried out using blood. These receptors all stem from an elderly man in good health. CDR3s include the opening cysteine and the closing phenylalanine or tryptophan. D genes are given only for firm matches. Some rows have no size entry. The others give once, few or many, or a class for an expanded clone.

CDR3 length: 13; clone size: few; V gene: TRBV6-2/TRBV6-3; J gene: TRBJ1-2; D gene: NA; CDR3 DNA: TGTGCCAGCTCGGTCACAGGCGGACATGGCTACACCTTC; CDR3 protein: CASSVTGGHGYTF
CDR3 length: 14; clone size: few; V gene: TRBV3-1; J gene: TRBJ2-3; D gene: NA; CDR3 DNA: TGTGCCAGCAGCCAGGAAGGGACTCGTGATAGGAGGTATTTT; CDR3 protein: CASSQEGTRDRRYF
CDR3 length: 16; clone size: NA; V gene: TRBV6-5; J gene: TRBJ2-3; D gene: TRBD2; CDR3 DNA: TGTGCCTGCAGTTACGAGCCGGGACTACTCTCGTCTACGCAGTATTTT; CDR3 protein: CACSYEPGLLSSTQYF
CDR3 length: 12; clone size: many; V gene: TRBV6-5; J gene: TRBJ1-1; D gene: NA; CDR3 DNA: TGTGCCAGCAGACCGCCGATGGGTGAAGCTTTCTTT; CDR3 protein: CASRPPMGEAFF
CDR3 length: 15; clone size: NA; V gene: TRBV3-1; J gene: TRBJ2-3; D gene: NA; CDR3 DNA: TGTGCCAGCAGCCAAGTTGTTAGTAGCACAGATACGCAGTATTTT; CDR3 protein: CASSQVVSSTDTQYF
CDR3 length: 15; clone size: once; V gene: TRBV30; J gene: TRBJ2-3; D gene: TRBD1; CDR3 DNA: TGTGCCTCCACTTACCCCAGACAGGGTCCGGATACGCAGTATTTT; CDR3 protein: CASTYPRQGPDTQYF
CDR3 length: 15; clone size: NA; V gene: TRBV29-1; J gene: TRBJ1-2; D gene: NA; CDR3 DNA: TGCAGCATTGAAATTTTAGGGCAGGGAAGTAATTGTCACACCTTC; CDR3 protein: CSIEILGQGSNCHTF
CDR3 length: 13; clone size: NA; V gene: TRBV30; J gene: TRBJ2-7; D gene: TRBD1; CDR3 DNA: TGTGCCTCTAGTTGGGACAGGGCGTCCGAGCAGTACTTC; CDR3 protein: CASSWDRASEQYF
CDR3 length: 15; clone size: NA; V gene: TRBV7-9; J gene: TRBJ2-3; D gene: TRBD1; CDR3 DNA: TGTGCCAGCAGTAACAGGGGCCCCGCTACAGATACGCAGTATTTT; CDR3 protein: CASSNRGPATDTQYF
CDR3 length: 15; clone size: few; V gene: TRBV7-2; J gene: TRBJ1-6; D gene: TRBD1; CDR3 DNA: TGTGCCAGCAGCCAGGAGGGGGCGGAGAATTCACCCCTCCACTTT; CDR3 protein: CASSQEGAENSPLHF
CDR3 length: 13; clone size: once; V gene: TRBV20-1; J gene: TRBJ2-5; D gene: NA; CDR3 DNA: TGCAGTGCTACCGCCGACGGAAAAGAGACCCAGTACTTC; CDR3 protein: CSATADGKETQYF
CDR3 length: 17; clone size: NA; V gene: TRBV7-8; J gene: TRBJ2-6; D gene: NA; CDR3 DNA: TGTGCCAGCAGCCCGACGCGACAGTTCTCTGGGGCCAACGTCCTGACTTTC; CDR3 protein: CASSPTRQFSGANVLTF
CDR3 length: 11; clone size: few; V gene: TRBV29-1; J gene: TRBJ1-5; D gene: NA; CDR3 DNA: TGCAGCGTGGGGGAGGGACAGCCCCAGCATTTT; CDR3 protein: CSVGEGQPQHF
CDR3 length: 15; clone size: NA; V gene: TRBV5-1; J gene: TRBJ2-4; D gene: TRBD1; CDR3 DNA: TGCGCCAGCAGCTCCGGGACAGGGTTTTGGGACATTCAGTACTTC; CDR3 protein: CASSSGTGFWDIQYF
CDR3 length: 19; clone size: NA; V gene: TRBV10-3; J gene: TRBJ2-3; D gene: TRBD2; CDR3 DNA: TGTGCCATCAGTGAGTCGGCGATGAGCGGGGCCCTTAGCACAGATACGCAGTATTTT; CDR3 protein: CAISESAMSGALSTDTQYF
CDR3 length: 15; clone size: NA; V gene: TRBV6-6; J gene: TRBJ2-2; D gene: TRBD1; CDR3 DNA: TGTGCCAGCAGTTTAACAGGGGGTGACACCGGGGAGCTGTTTTTT; CDR3 protein: CASSLTGGDTGELFF
CDR3 length: 14; clone size: few; V gene: TRBV5-6; J gene: TRBJ2-1; D gene: TRBD2; CDR3 DNA: TGTGCCAGCAGCTTGAAAGGGACTAGCCATGAGCAGTTCTTC; CDR3 protein: CASSLKGTSHEQFF
CDR3 length: 14; clone size: NA; V gene: TRBV7-2; J gene: TRBJ2-3; D gene: NA; CDR3 DNA: TGTGCCTGCAGCGTGGGGGCAGGGCCAGATACGCAGTATTTT; CDR3 protein: CACSVGAGPDTQYF